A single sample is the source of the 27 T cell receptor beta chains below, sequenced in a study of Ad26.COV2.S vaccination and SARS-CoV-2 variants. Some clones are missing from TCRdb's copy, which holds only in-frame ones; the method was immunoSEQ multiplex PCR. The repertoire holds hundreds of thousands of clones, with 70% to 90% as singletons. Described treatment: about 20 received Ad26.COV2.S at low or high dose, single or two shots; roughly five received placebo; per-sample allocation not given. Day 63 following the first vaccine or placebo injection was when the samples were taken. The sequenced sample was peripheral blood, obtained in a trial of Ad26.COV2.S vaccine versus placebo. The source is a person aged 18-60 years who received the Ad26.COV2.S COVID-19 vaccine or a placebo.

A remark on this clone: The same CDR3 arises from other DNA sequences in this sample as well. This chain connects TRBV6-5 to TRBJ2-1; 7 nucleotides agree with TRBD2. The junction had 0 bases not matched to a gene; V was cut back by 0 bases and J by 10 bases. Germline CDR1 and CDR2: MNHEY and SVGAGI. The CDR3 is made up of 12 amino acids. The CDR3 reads CASSYSGGEQFF. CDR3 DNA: TGTGCCAGCAGTTACTCGGGAGGGGAGCAGTTCTTC.

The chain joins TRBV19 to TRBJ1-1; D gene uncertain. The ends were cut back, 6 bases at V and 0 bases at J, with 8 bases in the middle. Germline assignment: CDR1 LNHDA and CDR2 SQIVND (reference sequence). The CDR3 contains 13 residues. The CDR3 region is CASSSSMNTEAFF. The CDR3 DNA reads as TGTGCCAGTAGCTCAAGCATGAACACTGAAGCTTTCTTT. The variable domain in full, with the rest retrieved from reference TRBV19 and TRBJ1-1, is DGGITQSPKYLFRKEGQNVTLSCEQNLNHDAMYWYRQDPGQGLRLIYYSQIVNDFQKGDIAEGYSVSREKKESFPLTVTSAQKNPTAFYLCASSSSMNTEAFFGQGTRLTVV.

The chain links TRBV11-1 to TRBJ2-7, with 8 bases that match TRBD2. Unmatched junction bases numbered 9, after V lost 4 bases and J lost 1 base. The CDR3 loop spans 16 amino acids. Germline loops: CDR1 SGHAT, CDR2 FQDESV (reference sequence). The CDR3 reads CASSYRLGTSSYEQYF. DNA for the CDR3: TGTGCCAGCAGCTACCGGCTGGGGACTAGTTCCTACGAGCAGTACTTC.

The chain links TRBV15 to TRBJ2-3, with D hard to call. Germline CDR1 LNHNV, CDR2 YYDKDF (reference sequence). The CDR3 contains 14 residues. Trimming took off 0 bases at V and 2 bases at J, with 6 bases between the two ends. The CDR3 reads CATSRESYTDTQYF. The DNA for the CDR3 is TGTGCCACCAGCAGAGAATCTTACACAGATACGCAGTATTTT.

CDR3 coding DNA: TGTGCCATCAGTGAGGGACAGCTCGGGGGGGATGAGCAGTTCTTC. Protein product: CAISEGQLGGDEQFF. This sequence joins TRBV10-3 and TRBJ2-1; TRBD2 matches 8 bases. The CDR3 is 15 amino acids. From germline, CDR1 is ENHRY and CDR2 SYGVKD. V was clipped by 2 bases and J by 8 bases; unmatched bases: 8.

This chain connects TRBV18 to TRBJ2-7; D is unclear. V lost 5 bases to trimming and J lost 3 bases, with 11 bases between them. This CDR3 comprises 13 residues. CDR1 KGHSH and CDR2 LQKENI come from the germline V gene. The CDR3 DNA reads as TGTGCCAGCTCATCCCAGGCTGGCTACGAGCAGTACTTC. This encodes CASSSQAGYEQYF.

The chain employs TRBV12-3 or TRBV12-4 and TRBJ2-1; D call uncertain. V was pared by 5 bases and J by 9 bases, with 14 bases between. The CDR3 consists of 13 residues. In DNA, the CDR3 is TGTGCCAGCAGTCCTCCTCTCAGTACTGAGCAGTTCTTC. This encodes CASSPPLSTEQFF.

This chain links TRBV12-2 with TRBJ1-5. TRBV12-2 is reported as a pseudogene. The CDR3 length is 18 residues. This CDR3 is CASRLEGEDRHSNQPQHF. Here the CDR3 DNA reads TGTGCAAGTCGCTTAGAAGGGGAGGACAGACATAGCAATCAGCCCCAGCATTTT.

For the CDR3, the DNA is TGTGCCAGCAGCCCGACCGGGGGCAACACCGGGGAGCTGTTTTTT. Protein product: CASSPTGGNTGELFF. V gene TRBV4-2 combines with J gene TRBJ2-2; D tentatively reads TRBD1 or TRBD2 (6 bases each). The CDR3 contains 15 residues. CDR1 and CDR2 from the germline V gene are LGHNA and YNFKEQ. V was pared by 4 bases and J by 2 bases, with 11 bases between.

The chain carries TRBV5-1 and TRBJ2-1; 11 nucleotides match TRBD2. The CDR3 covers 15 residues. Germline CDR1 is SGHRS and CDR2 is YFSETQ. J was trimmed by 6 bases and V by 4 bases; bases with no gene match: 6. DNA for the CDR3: TGCGCCAGCAGCGAGACTAGCGGGAAAGCCAATGAGCAGTTCTTC. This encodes CASSETSGKANEQFF.

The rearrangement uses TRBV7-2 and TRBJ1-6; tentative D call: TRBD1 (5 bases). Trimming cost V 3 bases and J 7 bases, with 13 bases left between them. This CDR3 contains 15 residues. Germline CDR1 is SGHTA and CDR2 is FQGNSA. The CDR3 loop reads CASSFGGVDNSPLHF. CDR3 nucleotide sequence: TGTGCCAGCAGCTTCGGGGGGGTCGACAATTCACCCCTCCACTTT.

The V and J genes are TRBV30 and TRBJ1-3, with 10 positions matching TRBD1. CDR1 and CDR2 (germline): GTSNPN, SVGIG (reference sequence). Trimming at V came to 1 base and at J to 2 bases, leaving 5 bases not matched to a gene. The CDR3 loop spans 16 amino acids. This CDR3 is CAWSAGTGATGNTIYF. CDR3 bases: TGTGCCTGGAGTGCCGGGACAGGGGCCACTGGAAACACCATATATTTT.

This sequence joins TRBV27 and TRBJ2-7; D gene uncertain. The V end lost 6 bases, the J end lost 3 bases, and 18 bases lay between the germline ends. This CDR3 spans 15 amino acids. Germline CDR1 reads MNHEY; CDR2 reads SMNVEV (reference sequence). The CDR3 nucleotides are TGTGCCAGCAGCCGCCGTAATGGGCCCCACTACGAGCAGTACTTC. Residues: CASSRRNGPHYEQYF.

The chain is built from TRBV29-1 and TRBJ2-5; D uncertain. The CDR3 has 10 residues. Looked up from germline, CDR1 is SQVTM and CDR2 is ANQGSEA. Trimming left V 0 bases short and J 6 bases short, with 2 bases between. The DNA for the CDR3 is TGCAGCGTTGAAGAACAGACCCAGTACTTC. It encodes CSVEEQTQYF.

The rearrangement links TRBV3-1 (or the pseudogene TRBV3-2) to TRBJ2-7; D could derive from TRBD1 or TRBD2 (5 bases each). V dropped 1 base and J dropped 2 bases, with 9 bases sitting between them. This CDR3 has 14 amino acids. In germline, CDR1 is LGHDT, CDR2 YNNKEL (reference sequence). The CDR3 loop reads CASSQGGSTYEQYF. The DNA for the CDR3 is TGTGCCAGCAGCCAAGGGGGGTCTACCTACGAGCAGTACTTC.

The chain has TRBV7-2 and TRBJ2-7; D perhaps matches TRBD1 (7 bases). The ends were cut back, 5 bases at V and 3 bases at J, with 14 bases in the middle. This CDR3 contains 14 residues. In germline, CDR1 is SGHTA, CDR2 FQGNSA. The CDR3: CASSTSGGNYEQYF. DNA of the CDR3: TGTGCCAGCAGCACCTCAGGGGGGAACTACGAGCAGTACTTC.

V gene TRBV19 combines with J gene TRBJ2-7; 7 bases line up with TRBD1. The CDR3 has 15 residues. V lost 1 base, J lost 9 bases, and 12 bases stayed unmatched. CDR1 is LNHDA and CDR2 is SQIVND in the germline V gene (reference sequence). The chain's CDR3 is CASSIVAQGEFGQYF. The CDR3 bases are TGTGCCAGTAGTATAGTCGCCCAGGGGGAGTTTGGGCAGTACTTC.

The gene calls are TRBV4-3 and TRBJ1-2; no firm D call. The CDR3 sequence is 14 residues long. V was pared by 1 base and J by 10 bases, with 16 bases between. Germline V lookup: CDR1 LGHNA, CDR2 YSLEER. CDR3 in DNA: TGCGCCAGCAGCCAAGCCCGCGGGAGTCTGATCTACACCTTC. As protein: CASSQARGSLIYTF.

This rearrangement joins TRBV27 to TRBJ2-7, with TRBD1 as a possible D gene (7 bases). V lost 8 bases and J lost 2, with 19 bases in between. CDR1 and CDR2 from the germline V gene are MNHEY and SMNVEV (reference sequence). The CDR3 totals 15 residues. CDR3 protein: CASSKGGTVAYEQYF. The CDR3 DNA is TGTGCCAGCTCAAAAGGCGGGACAGTGGCCTACGAGCAGTACTTC.

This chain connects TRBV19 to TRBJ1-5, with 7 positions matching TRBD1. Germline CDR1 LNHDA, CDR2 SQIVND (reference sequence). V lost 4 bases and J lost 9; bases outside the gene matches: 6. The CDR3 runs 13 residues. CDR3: CASSSRGSRPQHF. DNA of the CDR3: TGTGCCAGTAGTAGCAGGGGGTCCCGGCCCCAGCATTTT.

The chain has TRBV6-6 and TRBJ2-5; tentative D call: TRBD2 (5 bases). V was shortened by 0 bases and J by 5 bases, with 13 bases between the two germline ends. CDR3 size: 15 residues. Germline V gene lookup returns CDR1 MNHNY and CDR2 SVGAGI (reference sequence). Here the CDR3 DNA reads TGTGCCAGCAGTTACTCGGCGGGTACGGGGGAGACCCAGTACTTC. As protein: CASSYSAGTGETQYF.

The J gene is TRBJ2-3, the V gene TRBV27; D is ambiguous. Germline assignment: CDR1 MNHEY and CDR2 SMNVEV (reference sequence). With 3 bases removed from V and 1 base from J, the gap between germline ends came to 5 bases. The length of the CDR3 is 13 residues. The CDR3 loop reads CASSFFGTDTQYF. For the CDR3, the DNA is TGTGCCAGCAGTTTTTTCGGCACAGATACGCAGTATTTT.

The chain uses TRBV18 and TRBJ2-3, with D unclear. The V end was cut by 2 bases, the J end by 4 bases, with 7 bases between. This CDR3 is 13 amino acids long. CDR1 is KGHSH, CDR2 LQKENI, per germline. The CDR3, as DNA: TGTGCCAGCTCACCAAGGGCTGCAGATACGCAGTATTTT. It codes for CASSPRAADTQYF.

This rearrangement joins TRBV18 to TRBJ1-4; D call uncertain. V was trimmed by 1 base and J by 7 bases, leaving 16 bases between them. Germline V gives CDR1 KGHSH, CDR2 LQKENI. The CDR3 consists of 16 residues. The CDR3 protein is CASSPLRTGYGEKLFF. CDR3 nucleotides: TGTGCCAGCTCACCACTCAGAACGGGGTATGGTGAAAAACTGTTTTTT.

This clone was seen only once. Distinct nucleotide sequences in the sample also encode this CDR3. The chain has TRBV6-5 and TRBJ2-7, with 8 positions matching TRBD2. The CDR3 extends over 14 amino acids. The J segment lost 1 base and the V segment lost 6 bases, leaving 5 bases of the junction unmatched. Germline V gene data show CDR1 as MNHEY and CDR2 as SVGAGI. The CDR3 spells CASSLAGGSYEQYF. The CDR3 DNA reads TGTGCCAGCAGCCTGGCGGGGGGATCCTACGAGCAGTACTTC.

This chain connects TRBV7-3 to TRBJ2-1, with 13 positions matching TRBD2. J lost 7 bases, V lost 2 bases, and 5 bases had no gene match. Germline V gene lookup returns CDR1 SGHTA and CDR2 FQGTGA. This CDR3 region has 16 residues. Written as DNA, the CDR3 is TGTGCCAGCAGCTTATTTTGGACTAGCGGGGGAAATGAGCAGTTCTTC. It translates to CASSLFWTSGGNEQFF.

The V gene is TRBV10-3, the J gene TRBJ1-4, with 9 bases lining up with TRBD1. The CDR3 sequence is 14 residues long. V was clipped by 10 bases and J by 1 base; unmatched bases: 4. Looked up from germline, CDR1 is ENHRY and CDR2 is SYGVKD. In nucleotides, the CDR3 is TGTGCCAGACGGGACAGGGTAACTAATGAAAAACTGTTTTTT. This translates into CARRDRVTNEKLFF.